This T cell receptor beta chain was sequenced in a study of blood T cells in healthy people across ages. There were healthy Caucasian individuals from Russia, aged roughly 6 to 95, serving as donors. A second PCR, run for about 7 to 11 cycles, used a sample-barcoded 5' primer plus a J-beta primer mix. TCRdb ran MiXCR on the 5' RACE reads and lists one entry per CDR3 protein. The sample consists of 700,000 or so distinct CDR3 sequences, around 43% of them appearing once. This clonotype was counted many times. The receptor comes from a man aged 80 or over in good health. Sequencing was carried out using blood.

The CDR3: CSGIVMNTEAFF. For the CDR3, the DNA is TGCAGCGGCATAGTTATGAACACTGAAGCTTTCTTT. This chain connects TRBV29-1 to TRBJ1-1; D ambiguous. This CDR3 is built from 12 residues. Germline V CDR1 and CDR2: SQVTM, ANQGSEA. With 7 bases removed from V and 0 bases from J, the gap between germline ends came to 9 bases.